The entry below describes one T cell receptor (beta chain). Its matching antigen is unknown. The record originates from a study of T-cell memory formation after mild COVID-19. Per the germline V gene, CDR1 is SGDLS and CDR2 is YYNGEE. J gave up 3 bases and V 3 bases, and 4 bases lay outside the gene matches. The CDR3 covers 16 residues. Whole-study results and caveats: From day 15 to 85, contracting clones were balanced between CD4 and CD8, whereas later expanders leaned toward CD4+.

MiXCR, applied by TCRdb to the 5' RACE reads, yields one record per CDR3 protein. Here the sample spans roughly 450,000 distinct CDR3 sequences, around 17% being singletons. This TCR was sampled from a man aged 18 to 30 who had mild COVID-19 (a few samples of this study predate the infection). Cell type and time point are not known. The specimen sequenced was PBMCs or a T cell subset sorted from them (not recorded which). The chain recombines TRBV9 with TRBJ2-3; 13 bases align to TRBD2. CDR3 residues: CASSAPGLAGTDTQYF. In DNA form, the CDR3 reads TGTGCCAGCAGCGCCCCGGGACTAGCGGGGACAGATACGCAGTATTTT.